The present T cell receptor beta chain was sequenced within a study of shared clonotypes between healthy human individuals. General observations from the study: It was expected that sequencing depth would affect clonotype sharing among donors.

The CDR3 has 16 amino acids. CDR1 is SGDLS, CDR2 YYNGEE, per germline. Generated by immunoSEQ multiplex PCR, the TCRdb table keeps only in-frame clones and is missing some. The data contain about 490,000 clones, less than 80% of them singletons. Comment on this clone: The antigen remains unidentified. The junction shows a germline mismatch at one end, possibly a read error.

The TCR originated in a woman aged 35 to 49 in good health. Some clones in this sample may be carry-over from other donors' samples. The sequenced sample consisted of PBMCs. The chain recombines TRBV9 with TRBJ2-3; 10 bases fit TRBD2. Here the CDR3 DNA reads TGTGCCGGCAGCTCCGATTGGGCTAGCGGGAGAAATACGCAGTATTTT. Translation gives CAGSSDWASGRNTQYF.